This passage covers 8 T cell receptor beta chains from one sample sequenced in a study of monozygotic twins with inflammatory bowel disease. TCRdb processed the 5' RACE reads again and assigns one entry to each CDR3 protein, with no DNA. The table lists 420,000 or so distinct CDR3 sequences. The sequenced sample was blood. These receptors were taken from a human donor with ulcerative colitis or Crohn's disease, or a healthy co-twin of an affected twin (not recorded which).

J is TRBJ2-3 and V is TRBV5-5; TCRdb picks TRBD1, but there is no DNA to check that call. The CDR3 consists of 15 residues. Germline loops: CDR1 SGHKS, CDR2 YYEKEE (reference sequence). This CDR3 is CASSDRDKRTDTQYF.

The V call is TRBV28, the J call TRBJ1-2; TCRdb designates TRBD1, a call that cannot be tested without DNA. Germline CDR1 MDHEN, CDR2 SYDVKM. The CDR3 spans 14 residues. The CDR3 spells CASKPGGGPYGYTF.

This chain uses TRBV5-1 with TRBJ1-2; TCRdb returns TRBD1, unconfirmable since there is no DNA. This CDR3 comprises 13 residues. Germline V gene sequence: CDR1 SGHRS, CDR2 YFSETQ. The CDR3 region is CASSLDRASGYTF. Combining the CDR3 with reference TRBV5-1 and TRBJ1-2 gives the whole variable domain KAGVTQTPRYLIKTRGQQVTLSCSPISGHRSVSWYQQTPGQGLQFLFEYFSETQRNKGNFPGRFSGRQFSNSRSEMNVSTLELGDSALYLCASSLDRASGYTFGSGTRLTVV.

The V call is TRBV20-1, the J call TRBJ2-3; there is no DNA to check the TCRdb D call of TRBD2. Germline V gives CDR1 DFQATT, CDR2 SNEGSKA (reference sequence). CDR3 length: 18 residues. Here the CDR3 reads CSATKRASVNPSTDTQYF.

The genes are TRBV7-2 and TRBJ2-1; TCRdb designates TRBD1, a call that cannot be tested without DNA. Per the germline V gene, CDR1 is SGHTA and CDR2 is FQGNSA. The CDR3 is 16 residues long. CDR3 residues: CASGKIQGAVYNEQFF.

The V gene is TRBV7-2, the J gene TRBJ2-6; TCRdb's D call of TRBD2 is untestable without DNA. This CDR3 is 13 amino acids long. The germline V gene has CDR1 SGHTA and CDR2 FQGNSA. CDR3 amino acids: CASREAGANVLTF.

The chain joins TRBV19 to TRBJ1-4; TCRdb's assignment of TRBD1 cannot be checked, as there is no DNA. Germline V gene sequence: CDR1 LNHDA, CDR2 SQIVND (reference sequence). This CDR3 has 15 amino acids. This chain's CDR3 is CASSTSGISNEKLFF.

V gene TRBV7-9 combines with J gene TRBJ2-2; the D call from TCRdb, TRBD1, cannot be confirmed without DNA. The CDR3 length is 16 residues. Germline V CDR1 and CDR2: SEHNR, FQNEAQ (reference sequence). The CDR3 reads CASSGRQGVNTGELFF.